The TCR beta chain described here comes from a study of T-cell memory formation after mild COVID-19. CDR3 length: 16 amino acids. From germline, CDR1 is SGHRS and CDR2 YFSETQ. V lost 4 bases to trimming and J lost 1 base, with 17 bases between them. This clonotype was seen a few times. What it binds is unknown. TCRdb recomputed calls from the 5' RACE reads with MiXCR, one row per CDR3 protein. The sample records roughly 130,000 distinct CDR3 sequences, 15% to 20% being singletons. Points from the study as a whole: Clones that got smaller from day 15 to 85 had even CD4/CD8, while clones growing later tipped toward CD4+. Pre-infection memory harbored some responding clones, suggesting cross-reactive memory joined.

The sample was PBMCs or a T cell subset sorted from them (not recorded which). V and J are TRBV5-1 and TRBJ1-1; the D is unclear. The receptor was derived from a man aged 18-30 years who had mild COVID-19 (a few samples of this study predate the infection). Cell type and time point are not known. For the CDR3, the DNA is TGCGCCAGCAGCCCCTTAGAGCAGCGGGGGAACACTGAAGCTTTCTTT. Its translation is CASSPLEQRGNTEAFF.